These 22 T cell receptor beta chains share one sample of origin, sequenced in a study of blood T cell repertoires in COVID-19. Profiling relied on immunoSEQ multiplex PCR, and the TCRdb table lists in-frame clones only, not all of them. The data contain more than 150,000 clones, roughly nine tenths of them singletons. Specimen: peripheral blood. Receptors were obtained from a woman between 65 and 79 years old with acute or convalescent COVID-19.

CDR3 sequence: CASSQGDKGNTIYF. The CDR3 region has the DNA TGCGCCAGCAGCCAAGGGGACAAAGGAAACACCATATATTTT. The rearrangement uses TRBV4-3 and TRBJ1-3, with TRBD1 as a possible D gene (6 bases). Germline loops: CDR1 LGHNA, CDR2 YSLEER. This CDR3 has 14 residues. V was shortened by 1 base and J by 4 bases, with 8 bases between the two germline ends.

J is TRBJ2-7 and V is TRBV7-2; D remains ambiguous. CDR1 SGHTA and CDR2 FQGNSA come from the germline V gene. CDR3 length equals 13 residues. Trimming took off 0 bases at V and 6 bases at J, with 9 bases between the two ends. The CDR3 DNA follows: TGTGCCAGCAGCTTAGCTCGATACTCCGAGCAGTACTTC. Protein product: CASSLARYSEQYF.

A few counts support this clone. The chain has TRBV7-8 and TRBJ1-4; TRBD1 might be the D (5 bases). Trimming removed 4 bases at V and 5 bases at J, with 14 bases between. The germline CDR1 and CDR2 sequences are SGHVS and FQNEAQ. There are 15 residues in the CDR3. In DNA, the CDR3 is TGTGCCAGCAGCTGGAGACAGCGAAAAAATGAAAAACTGTTTTTT. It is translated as CASSWRQRKNEKLFF.

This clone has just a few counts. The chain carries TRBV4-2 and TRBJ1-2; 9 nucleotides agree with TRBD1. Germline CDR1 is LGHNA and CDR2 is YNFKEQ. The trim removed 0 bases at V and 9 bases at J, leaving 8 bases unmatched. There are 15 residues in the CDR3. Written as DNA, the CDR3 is TGTGCCAGCAGCCAAGATATCAGCGGACAGGGGAGCTACACCTTC. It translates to CASSQDISGQGSYTF.

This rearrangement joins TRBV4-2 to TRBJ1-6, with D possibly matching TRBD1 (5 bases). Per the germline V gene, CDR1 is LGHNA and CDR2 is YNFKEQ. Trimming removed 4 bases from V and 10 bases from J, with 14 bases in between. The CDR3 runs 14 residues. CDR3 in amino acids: CASSPGLVPSPLHF. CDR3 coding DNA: TGTGCCAGCAGCCCAGGGTTGGTCCCCTCACCCCTCCACTTT.

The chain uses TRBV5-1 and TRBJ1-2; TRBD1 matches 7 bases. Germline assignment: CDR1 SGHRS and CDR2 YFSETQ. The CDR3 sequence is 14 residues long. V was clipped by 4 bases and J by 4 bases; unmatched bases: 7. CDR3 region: CASSPPGQSYGYTF. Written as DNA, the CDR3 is TGCGCCAGCAGCCCACCGGGACAGTCCTATGGCTACACCTTC.

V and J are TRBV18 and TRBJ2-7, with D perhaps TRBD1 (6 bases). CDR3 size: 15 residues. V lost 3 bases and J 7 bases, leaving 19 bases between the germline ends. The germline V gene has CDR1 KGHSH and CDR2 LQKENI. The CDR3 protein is CASSPGAGASLEQYF. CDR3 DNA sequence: TGTGCCAGCTCACCGGGAGCAGGGGCCTCGCTTGAGCAGTACTTC.

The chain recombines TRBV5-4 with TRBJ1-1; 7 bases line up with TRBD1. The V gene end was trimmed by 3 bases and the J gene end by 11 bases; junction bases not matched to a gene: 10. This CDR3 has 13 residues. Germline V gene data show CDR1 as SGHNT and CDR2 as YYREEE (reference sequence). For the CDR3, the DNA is TGTGCCAGCAGCTCCACGCCTGACAGGGATGCTTTCTTT. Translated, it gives CASSSTPDRDAFF.

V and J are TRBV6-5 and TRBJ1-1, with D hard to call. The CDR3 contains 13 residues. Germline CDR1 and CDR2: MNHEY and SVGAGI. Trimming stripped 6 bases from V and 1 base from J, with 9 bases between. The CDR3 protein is CASRPTPNTEAFF. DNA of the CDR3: TGTGCCAGCAGACCAACACCGAACACTGAAGCTTTCTTT.

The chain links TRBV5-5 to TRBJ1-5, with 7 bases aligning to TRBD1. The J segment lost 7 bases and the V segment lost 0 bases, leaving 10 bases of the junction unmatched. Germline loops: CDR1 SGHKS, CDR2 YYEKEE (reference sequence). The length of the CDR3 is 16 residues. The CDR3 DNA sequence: TGTGCCAGCAGCTTGGGGGGCACAGGGGTAGGGCAGCCCCAGCATTTT. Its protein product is CASSLGGTGVGQPQHF.

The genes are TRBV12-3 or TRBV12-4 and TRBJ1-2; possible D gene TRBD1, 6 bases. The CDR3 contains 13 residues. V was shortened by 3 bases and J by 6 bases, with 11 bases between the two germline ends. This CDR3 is CASSFRGRDGYTF. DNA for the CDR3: TGTGCCAGCAGTTTCAGGGGTCGGGATGGCTACACCTTC.

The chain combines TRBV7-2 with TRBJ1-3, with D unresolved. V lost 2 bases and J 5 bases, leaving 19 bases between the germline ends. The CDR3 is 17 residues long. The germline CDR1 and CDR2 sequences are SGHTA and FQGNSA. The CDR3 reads CASSLISGTLLRNTIYF. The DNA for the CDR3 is TGTGCCAGCAGCTTAATCTCCGGCACTCTACTACGAAACACCATATATTTT. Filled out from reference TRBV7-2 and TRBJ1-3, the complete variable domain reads GAGVSQSPSNKVTEKGKDVELRCDPISGHTALYWYRQSLGQGLEFLIYFQGNSAPDKSGLPSDRFSAERTGGSVSTLTIQRTQQEDSAVYLCASSLISGTLLRNTIYFGEGSWLTVV.

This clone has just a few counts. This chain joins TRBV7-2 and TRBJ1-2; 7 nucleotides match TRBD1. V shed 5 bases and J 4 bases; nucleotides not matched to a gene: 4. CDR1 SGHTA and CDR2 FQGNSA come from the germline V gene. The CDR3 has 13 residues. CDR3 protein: CASSRQGVYGYTF. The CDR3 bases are TGTGCCAGCAGCCGTCAGGGGGTCTATGGCTACACCTTC.

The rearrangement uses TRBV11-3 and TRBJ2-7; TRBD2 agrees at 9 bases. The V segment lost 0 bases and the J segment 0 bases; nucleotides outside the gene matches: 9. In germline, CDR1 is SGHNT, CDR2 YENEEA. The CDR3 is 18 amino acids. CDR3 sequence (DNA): TGTGCCAGCAGCTTAGAAGGAGTCGGCGGGAGGGGCTCCTACGAGCAGTACTTC. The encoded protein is CASSLEGVGGRGSYEQYF. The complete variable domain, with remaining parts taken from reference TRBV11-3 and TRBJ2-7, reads EAGVVQSPRYKIIEKKQPVAFWCNPISGHNTLYWYLQNLGQGPELLIRYENEEAVDDSQLPKDRFSAERLKGVDSTLKIQPAELGDSAVYLCASSLEGVGGRGSYEQYFGPGTRLTVT.

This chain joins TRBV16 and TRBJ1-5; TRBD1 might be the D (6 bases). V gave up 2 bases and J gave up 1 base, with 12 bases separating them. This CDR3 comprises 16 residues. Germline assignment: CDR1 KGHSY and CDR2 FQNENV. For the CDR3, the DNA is TGTGCCAGCAGCCAAATGCTGGGGGCCAGCAATCAGCCCCAGCATTTT. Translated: CASSQMLGASNQPQHF.

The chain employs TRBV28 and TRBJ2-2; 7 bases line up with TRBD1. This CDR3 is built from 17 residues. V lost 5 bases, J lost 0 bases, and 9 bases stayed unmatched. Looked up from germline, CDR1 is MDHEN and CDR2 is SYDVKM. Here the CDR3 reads CASSPPGGASNTGELFF. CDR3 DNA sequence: TGTGCCAGCAGTCCCCCAGGGGGAGCTTCGAACACCGGGGAGCTGTTTTTT.

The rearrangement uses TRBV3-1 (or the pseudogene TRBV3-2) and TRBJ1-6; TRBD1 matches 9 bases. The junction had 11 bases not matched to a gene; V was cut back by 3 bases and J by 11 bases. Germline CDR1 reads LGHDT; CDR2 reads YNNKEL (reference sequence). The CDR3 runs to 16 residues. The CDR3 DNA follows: TGTGCCAGCAGCCAGAACAGGGGGCACAGGAGTCCACCCCTCCACTTT. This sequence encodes CASSQNRGHRSPPLHF.

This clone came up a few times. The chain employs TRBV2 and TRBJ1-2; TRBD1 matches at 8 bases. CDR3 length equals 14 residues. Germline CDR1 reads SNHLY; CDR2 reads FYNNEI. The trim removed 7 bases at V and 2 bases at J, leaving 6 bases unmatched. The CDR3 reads CASTQDRANYGYTF. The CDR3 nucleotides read TGTGCCAGCACTCAGGACAGGGCCAACTATGGCTACACCTTC.

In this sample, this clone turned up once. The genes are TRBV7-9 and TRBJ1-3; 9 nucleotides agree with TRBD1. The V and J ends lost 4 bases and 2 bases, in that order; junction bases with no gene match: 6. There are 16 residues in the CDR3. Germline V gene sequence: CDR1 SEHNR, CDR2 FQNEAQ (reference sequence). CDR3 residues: CASSSGQGFAGNTIYF. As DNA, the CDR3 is TGTGCCAGCAGCTCGGGACAGGGTTTCGCTGGAAACACCATATATTTT.

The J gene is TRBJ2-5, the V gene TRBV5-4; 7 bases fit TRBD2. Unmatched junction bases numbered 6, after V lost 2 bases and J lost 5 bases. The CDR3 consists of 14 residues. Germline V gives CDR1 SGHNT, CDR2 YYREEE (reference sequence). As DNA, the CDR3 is TGTGCCAGCAGCTTTGGGGGGGGTGCGGAGACCCAGTACTTC. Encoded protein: CASSFGGGAETQYF.

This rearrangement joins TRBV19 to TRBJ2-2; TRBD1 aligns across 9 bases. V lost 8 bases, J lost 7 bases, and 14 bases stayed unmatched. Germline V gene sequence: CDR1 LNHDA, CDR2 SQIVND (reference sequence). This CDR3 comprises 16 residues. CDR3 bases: TGTGCCAGTGGAGTTTTATCGGGACAGGGTTTCGGGGAGCTGTTTTTT. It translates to CASGVLSGQGFGELFF.

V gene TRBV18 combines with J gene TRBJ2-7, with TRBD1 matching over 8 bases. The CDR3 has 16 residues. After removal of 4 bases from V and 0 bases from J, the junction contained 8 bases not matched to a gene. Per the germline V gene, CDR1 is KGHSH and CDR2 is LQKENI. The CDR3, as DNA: TGTGCCAGCTCACTAGACCCGGGACAGGCCTCCTACGAGCAGTACTTC. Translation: CASSLDPGQASYEQYF.